This TCR beta chain was identified in a study of T-cell memory formation after mild COVID-19. Study background: Largely donor-specific TCR clusters were found. Whole-study findings and limits: CD4+ contracting clones were found mainly in CM and EM, and CD8+ ones in EMRA.

TCR alpha and TCR beta cDNA libraries carrying sample barcodes and UMIs were produced by 5'RACE using constant-segment primers. Via MiXCR, TCRdb re-called the 5' RACE reads, giving one row per CDR3 protein. The sample has over 450,000 distinct CDR3 sequences, roughly 22% seen once; the top ten hold around an eighth. Regarding this clonotype: As yet, its antigen is unknown.

Looked up from germline, CDR1 is SGHVS and CDR2 is FQNEAQ. There are 16 residues in the CDR3. Trimming removed 5 bases at V and 0 bases at J, with 16 bases between. This chain links TRBV7-8 with TRBJ1-1; D might be TRBD1 (5 bases). The clonotype comes from an adult woman who had mild COVID-19 (a few samples of this study predate the infection). Cell type and time point are not known. The sample consisted of PBMCs or a T cell subset sorted from them (not recorded which). This CDR3 is CASSPIAPGVNTEAFF. The DNA of the CDR3 is TGTGCCAGCAGCCCGATCGCCCCGGGGGTGAACACTGAAGCTTTCTTT.